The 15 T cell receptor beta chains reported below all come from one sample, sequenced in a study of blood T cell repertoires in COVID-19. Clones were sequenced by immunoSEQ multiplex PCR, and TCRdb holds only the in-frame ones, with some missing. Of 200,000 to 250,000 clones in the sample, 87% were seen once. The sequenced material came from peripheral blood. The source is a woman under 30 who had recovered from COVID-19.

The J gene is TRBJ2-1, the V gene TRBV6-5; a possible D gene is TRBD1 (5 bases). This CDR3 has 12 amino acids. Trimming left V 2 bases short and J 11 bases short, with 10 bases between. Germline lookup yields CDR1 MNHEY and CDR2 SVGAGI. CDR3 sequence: CASSYGADQQFF. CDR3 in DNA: TGTGCCAGCAGTTACGGGGCGGACCAGCAGTTCTTC.

The CDR3 DNA sequence: TGTGCCAGTACCCTAACTAGCGGGGCCCTTTACAATGAGCAGTTCTTC. This translates into CASTLTSGALYNEQFF. The chain links TRBV19 to TRBJ2-1; 10 bases map to TRBD2. V gave up 7 bases and J gave up 4 bases; unmatched junction bases: 10. CDR3 length: 16 amino acids. Germline assignment: CDR1 LNHDA and CDR2 SQIVND (reference sequence). Full variable domain (outside the CDR3, taken from reference TRBV19 and TRBJ2-1): DGGITQSPKYLFRKEGQNVTLSCEQNLNHDAMYWYRQDPGQGLRLIYYSQIVNDFQKGDIAEGYSVSREKKESFPLTVTSAQKNPTAFYLCASTLTSGALYNEQFFGPGTRLTVL.

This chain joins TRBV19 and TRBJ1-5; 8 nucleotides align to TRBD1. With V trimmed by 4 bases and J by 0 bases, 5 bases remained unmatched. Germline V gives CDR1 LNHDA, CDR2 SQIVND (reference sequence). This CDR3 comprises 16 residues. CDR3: CASSKGQGPSNQPQHF. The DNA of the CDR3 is TGTGCCAGTAGTAAAGGACAGGGTCCTAGCAATCAGCCCCAGCATTTT.

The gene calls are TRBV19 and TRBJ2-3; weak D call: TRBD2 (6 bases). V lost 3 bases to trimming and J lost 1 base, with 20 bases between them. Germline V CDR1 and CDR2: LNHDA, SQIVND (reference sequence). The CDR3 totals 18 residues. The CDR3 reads CASSITSRLGLRTDTQYF. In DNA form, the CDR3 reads TGTGCCAGTAGTATCACTAGCAGATTGGGTTTGCGCACAGATACGCAGTATTTT.

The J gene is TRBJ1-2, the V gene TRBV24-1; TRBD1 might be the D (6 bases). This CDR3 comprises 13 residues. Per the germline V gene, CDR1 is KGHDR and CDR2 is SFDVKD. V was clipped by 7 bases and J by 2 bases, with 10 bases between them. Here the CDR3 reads CATRGAGNYGYTF. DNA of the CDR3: TGTGCCACCAGGGGGGCAGGGAACTATGGCTACACCTTC.

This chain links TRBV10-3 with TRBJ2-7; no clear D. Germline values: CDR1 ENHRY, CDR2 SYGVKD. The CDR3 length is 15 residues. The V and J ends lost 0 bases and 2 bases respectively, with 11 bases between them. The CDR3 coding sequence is TGTGCCATCAGTGAGTCGAGAGTAGAAACCTACGAGCAGTACTTC. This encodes CAISESRVETYEQYF.

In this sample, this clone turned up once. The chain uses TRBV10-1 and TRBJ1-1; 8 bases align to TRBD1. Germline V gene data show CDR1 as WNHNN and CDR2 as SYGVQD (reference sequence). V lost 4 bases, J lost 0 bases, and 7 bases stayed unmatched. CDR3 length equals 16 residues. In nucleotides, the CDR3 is TGCGCCAGCAGTGGGACAGGGACAGTCATGAACACTGAAGCTTTCTTT. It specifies CASSGTGTVMNTEAFF.

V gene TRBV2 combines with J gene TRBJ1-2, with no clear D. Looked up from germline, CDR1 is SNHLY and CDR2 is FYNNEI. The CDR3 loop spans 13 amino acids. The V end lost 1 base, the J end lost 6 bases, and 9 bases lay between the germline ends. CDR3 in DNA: TGTGCCAGCAGTGAAGGGGTCGGGGATGGCTACACCTTC. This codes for CASSEGVGDGYTF.

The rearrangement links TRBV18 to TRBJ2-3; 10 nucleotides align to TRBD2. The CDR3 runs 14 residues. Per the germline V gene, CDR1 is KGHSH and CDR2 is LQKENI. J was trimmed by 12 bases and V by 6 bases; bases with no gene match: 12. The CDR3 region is CASSPIQAGGIQYF. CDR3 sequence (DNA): TGTGCCAGCTCGCCTATCCAAGCGGGAGGGATACAGTATTTT. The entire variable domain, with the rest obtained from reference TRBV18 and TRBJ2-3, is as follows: NAGVMQNPRHLVRRRGQEARLRCSPMKGHSHVYWYRQLPEEGLKFMVYLQKENIIDESGMPKERFSAEFPKEGPSILRIQQVVRGDSAAYFCASSPIQAGGIQYFGPGTRLTVL.

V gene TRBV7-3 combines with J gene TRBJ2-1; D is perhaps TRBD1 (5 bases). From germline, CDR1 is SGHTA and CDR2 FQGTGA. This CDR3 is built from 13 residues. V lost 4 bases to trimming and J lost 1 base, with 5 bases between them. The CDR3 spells CASSSGSYNEQFF. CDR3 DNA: TGTGCCAGCAGCTCAGGGTCCTACAATGAGCAGTTCTTC.

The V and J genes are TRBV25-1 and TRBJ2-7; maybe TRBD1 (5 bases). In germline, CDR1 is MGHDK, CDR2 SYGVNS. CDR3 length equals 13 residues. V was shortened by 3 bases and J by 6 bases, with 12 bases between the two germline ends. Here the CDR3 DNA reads TGTGCCAGCAGTGATACAGGATCGGGCGAGCAGTACTTC. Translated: CASSDTGSGEQYF.

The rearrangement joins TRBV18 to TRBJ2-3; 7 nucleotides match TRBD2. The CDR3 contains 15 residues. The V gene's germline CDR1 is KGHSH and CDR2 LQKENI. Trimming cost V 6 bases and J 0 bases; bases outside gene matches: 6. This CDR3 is CASSELATSTDTQYF. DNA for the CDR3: TGTGCCAGCTCCGAACTAGCGACTAGCACAGATACGCAGTATTTT.

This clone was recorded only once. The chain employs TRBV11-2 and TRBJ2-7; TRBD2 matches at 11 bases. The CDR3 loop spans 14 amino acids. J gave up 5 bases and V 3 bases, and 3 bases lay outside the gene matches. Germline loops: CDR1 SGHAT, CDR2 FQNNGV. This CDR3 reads CASSFTSGSHEQYF. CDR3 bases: TGTGCCAGCAGCTTTACTAGCGGGAGCCACGAGCAGTACTTC.

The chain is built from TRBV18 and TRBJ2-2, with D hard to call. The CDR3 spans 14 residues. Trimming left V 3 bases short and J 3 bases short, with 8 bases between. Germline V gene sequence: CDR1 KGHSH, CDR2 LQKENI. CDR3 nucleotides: TGTGCCAGCTCACCCTCCGGGTACACCGGGGAGCTGTTTTTT. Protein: CASSPSGYTGELFF.

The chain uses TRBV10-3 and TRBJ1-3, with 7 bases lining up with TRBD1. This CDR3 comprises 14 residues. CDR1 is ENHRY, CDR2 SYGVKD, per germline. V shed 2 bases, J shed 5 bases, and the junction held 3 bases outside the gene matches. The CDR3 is CAISEEGARNTIYF. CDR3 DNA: TGTGCCATCAGTGAGGAGGGGGCAAGAAACACCATATATTTT.